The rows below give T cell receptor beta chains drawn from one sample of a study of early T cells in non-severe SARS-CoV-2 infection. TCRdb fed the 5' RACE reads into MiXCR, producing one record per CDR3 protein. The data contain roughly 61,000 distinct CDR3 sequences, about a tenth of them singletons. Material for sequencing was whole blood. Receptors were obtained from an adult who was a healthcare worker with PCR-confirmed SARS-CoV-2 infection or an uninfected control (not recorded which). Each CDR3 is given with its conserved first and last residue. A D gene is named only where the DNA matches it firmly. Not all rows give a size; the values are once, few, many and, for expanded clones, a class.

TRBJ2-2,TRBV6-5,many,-,CASRGNTGELFF,TGTGCCAGCAGGGGAAACACCGGGGAGCTGTTTTTT
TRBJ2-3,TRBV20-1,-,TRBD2,CSARLAGPYTQYF,TGCAGTGCTCGGCTAGCGGGCCCGTATACGCAGTATTTT
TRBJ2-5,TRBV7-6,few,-,CASSPWERQETQYF,TGTGCCAGCAGCCCCTGGGAGCGGCAAGAGACCCAGTACTTC
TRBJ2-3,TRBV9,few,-,CASSVATGLDTQYF,TGTGCCAGCAGCGTAGCTACAGGGTTAGATACGCAGTATTTT
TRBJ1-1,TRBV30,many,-,CAWSPPRASGTEAFF,TGTGCCTGGAGCCCCCCCCGGGCCAGCGGGACTGAAGCTTTCTTT
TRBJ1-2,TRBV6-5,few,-,CASSSDRPNYGYTF,TGTGCCAGCAGTTCCGACAGGCCTAACTATGGCTACACCTTC
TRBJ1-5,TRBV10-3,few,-,CAISEGKDRPQHF,TGTGCCATCAGTGAGGGGAAGGATCGGCCCCAGCATTTT
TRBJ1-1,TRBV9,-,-,CASSLGHLGTEAFF,TGTGCCAGCAGCTTGGGACACCTGGGCACTGAAGCTTTCTTT
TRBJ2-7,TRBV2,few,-,CASSEGLASGEQYF,TGTGCCAGCAGTGAAGGTCTAGCATCAGGCGAGCAGTACTTC
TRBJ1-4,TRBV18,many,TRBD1,CASSPAGGVEKLFF,TGTGCCAGCTCACCGGCAGGGGGCGTTGAAAAACTGTTTTTT
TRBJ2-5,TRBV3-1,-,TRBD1,CASSTVFRDRLETQYF,TGTGCCAGCAGCACTGTATTCCGGGACAGATTAGAGACCCAGTACTTC
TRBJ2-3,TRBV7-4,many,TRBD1,CASSLAAAGGGGDTQYF,TGTGCCAGCAGCTTAGCGGCGGCAGGGGGCGGTGGAGATACGCAGTATTTT
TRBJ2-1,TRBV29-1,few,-,CSGTRGQRNNEQFF,TGCAGCGGAACGCGGGGACAACGAAACAATGAGCAGTTCTTC
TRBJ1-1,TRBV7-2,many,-,CASSHSSMGFPVNTEAFF,TGTGCCAGCAGCCACTCCAGCATGGGGTTCCCGGTGAACACTGAAGCTTTCTTT
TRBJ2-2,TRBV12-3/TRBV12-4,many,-,CASSLGRGELFF,TGTGCCAGCTCACTGGGACGCGGGGAGCTGTTTTTT
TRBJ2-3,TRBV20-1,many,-,CSARPLDPGTDTQYF,TGCAGTGCTAGACCGCTGGATCCTGGCACAGATACGCAGTATTTT
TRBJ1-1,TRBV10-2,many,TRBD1,CASSEFGQGVNTEAFF,TGCGCCAGCAGTGAGTTCGGACAGGGCGTGAACACTGAAGCTTTCTTT
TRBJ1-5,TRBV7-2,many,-,CASSPVTGGNQPQHF,TGTGCCAGCAGCCCAGTCACAGGAGGCAATCAGCCCCAGCATTTT
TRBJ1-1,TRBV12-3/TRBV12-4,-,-,CASSFGQGHTEAFF,TGTGCCAGCAGTTTTGGGCAGGGACACACTGAAGCTTTCTTT
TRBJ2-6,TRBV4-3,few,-,CASSPGGYGANVLTF,TGCGCCAGCAGCCCAGGAGGATATGGGGCCAACGTCCTGACTTTC
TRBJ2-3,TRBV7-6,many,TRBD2,CASSLFLGGLAVTDTQYF,TGTGCCAGCAGCTTATTTTTGGGAGGACTAGCGGTCACAGATACGCAGTATTTT
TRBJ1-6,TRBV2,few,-,CASAPPGGPKSPLHF,TGTGCCAGCGCCCCCCCGGGGGGACCAAAGTCACCCCTCCACTTT
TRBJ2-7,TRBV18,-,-,CASSALPGGEQYF,TGTGCCAGCTCAGCGCTTCCGGGCGGCGAGCAGTACTTC
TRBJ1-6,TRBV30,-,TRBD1,CAGTDRVSPLHF,TGTGCCGGGACTGACAGGGTGTCTCCCCTCCACTTT
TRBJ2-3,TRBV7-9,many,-,CASSLGLAMADTQYF,TGTGCCAGCAGCTTAGGGCTAGCGATGGCAGATACGCAGTATTTT
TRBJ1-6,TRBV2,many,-,CASSVREGNSPLHF,TGTGCCAGCAGCGTCAGGGAGGGTAATTCACCCCTCCACTTT
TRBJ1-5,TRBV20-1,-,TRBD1,CSAVRGFSNQPQHF,TGCAGTGCTGTCAGGGGGTTTAGCAATCAGCCCCAGCATTTT
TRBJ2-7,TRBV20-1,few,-,CSASHSRDSYEQYF,TGCAGTGCTAGCCACTCCAGGGACTCCTACGAGCAGTACTTC
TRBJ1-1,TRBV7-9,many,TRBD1,CASSPSAGQGTPEAFF,TGTGCCAGCAGCCCCAGCGCGGGACAGGGGACCCCTGAAGCTTTCTTT
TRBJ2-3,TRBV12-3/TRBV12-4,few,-,CASTAEGGRRTDTQYF,TGTGCCAGCACCGCAGAAGGGGGGCGACGCACAGATACGCAGTATTTT
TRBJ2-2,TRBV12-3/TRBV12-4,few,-,CASSLRGDTGELFF,TGTGCCAGCAGTTTGAGGGGGGACACCGGGGAGCTGTTTTTT
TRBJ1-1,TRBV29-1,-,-,CSVDTGGEAFF,TGCAGCGTTGATACGGGGGGAGAAGCTTTCTTT
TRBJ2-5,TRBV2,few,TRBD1,CASGITGGGTQYF,TGTGCCAGCGGAATCACAGGGGGAGGGACCCAGTACTTC
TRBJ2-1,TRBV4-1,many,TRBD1,CASSQGDSEQFF,TGCGCCAGCAGCCAGGGGGACAGTGAGCAGTTCTTC
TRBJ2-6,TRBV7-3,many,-,CASSPPGANVLTF,TGTGCCAGCAGCCCCCCGGGGGCCAACGTCCTGACTTTC
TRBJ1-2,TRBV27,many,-,CASSRGGSTNYGYTF,TGTGCCAGCTCCCGGGGCGGAAGCACTAACTATGGCTACACCTTC
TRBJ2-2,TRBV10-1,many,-,CASLWTPFSTGELFF,TGCGCCAGCCTTTGGACCCCCTTCAGCACCGGGGAGCTGTTTTTT
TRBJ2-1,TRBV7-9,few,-,CASSLGANEQFF,TGTGCCAGCAGCTTAGGTGCAAATGAGCAGTTCTTC
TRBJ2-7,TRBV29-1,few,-,CSVGGYEQYF,TGCAGCGTTGGGGGGTACGAGCAGTACTTC
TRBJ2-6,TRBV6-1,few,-,CASSGQQGRTLSGANVLTF,TGTGCCAGCAGTGGACAACAGGGACGCACCCTCTCTGGGGCCAACGTCCTGACTTTC
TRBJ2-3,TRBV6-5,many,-,CASSREGTDTQYF,TGTGCCAGCAGCAGGGAGGGCACAGATACGCAGTATTTT
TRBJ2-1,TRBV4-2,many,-,CASSQDPTSSNEQFF,TGTGCCAGCAGCCAAGATCCAACTAGCAGCAATGAGCAGTTCTTC